A single sample is the source of the 16 T cell receptor beta chains below, sequenced in a study of vaccination and CD4 T cells after COVID-19. Sequence data for DNA of cultured CD4+ T cells were generated by the Oncomine TCR Beta short-read assay. TCRdb independently ran MiXCR on the PCR reads; one entry per CDR3 protein. In the table there are some 20,000 distinct CDR3 sequences, 45% to 60% of which are singletons. For these TCRs, the target antigens are not known. The treatment is: roughly 11-day PBMC culture with coronavirus spike peptide pools or control peptides (ViraFEST assay). Source material: CD4+ T cells from blood, cultured in vitro. Source of these receptors: a human donor who had recovered from COVID-19.

The sample holds one count of this clonotype. The chain is built from TRBV2 and TRBJ2-7; D unresolved. In germline, CDR1 is SNHLY, CDR2 FYNNEI. Deletions cut 3 bases from V and 2 bases from J, with 11 bases between. The length of the CDR3 is 14 residues. The CDR3 region has the DNA TGTGCCAGCAGTGATCCTCCGGACCCCTACGAGCAGTACTTC. As protein: CASSDPPDPYEQYF.

This clonotype was detected only a few times. The V and J genes are TRBV25-1 and TRBJ1-1; unclear D gene. The CDR3 is made up of 13 amino acids. V gave up 4 bases and J gave up 0 bases, with 6 bases separating them. CDR1 and CDR2 (germline): MGHDK, SYGVNS. This CDR3 is CASSVQLNTEAFF. For the CDR3, the DNA is TGTGCCAGCAGTGTTCAGTTGAACACTGAAGCTTTCTTT. Using reference TRBV25-1 and TRBJ1-1 for the parts outside the CDR3, the full variable domain is EADIYQTPRYLVIGTGKKITLECSQTMGHDKMYWYQQDPGMELHLIHYSYGVNSTEKGDLSSESTVSRIRTEHFPLTLESARPSHTSQYLCASSVQLNTEAFFGQGTRLTVV.

This clonotype occurred a few times. The rearrangement uses TRBV7-6 and TRBJ2-6; TRBD1 matches at 8 bases. Germline CDR1 and CDR2: SGHVS and FNYEAQ. The V and J ends lost 5 bases and 0 bases, in that order; junction bases with no gene match: 9. This CDR3 is 18 amino acids long. The CDR3 is CASSPRIGQGSGANVLTF. The CDR3 coding sequence is TGTGCCAGCAGCCCTCGCATTGGACAGGGCTCTGGGGCCAACGTCCTGACTTTC.

The gene calls are TRBV6-1 and TRBJ2-1, with D possibly matching TRBD2 (6 bases). The germline CDR1 and CDR2 sequences are MNHNS and SASEGT. The CDR3 extends over 14 amino acids. Trimming removed 6 bases at V and 6 bases at J, with 15 bases between. CDR3 amino acids: CASSRDLEINEQFF. CDR3 in DNA: TGTGCCAGCAGCAGGGACTTAGAGATCAATGAGCAGTTCTTC.

This chain connects TRBV10-3 to TRBJ1-5, with D possibly matching TRBD1 (5 bases). The CDR3 consists of 15 residues. V was trimmed by 6 bases and J by 0 bases, leaving 12 bases between them. CDR1 and CDR2 from the germline V gene are ENHRY and SYGVKD. CDR3 in DNA: TGTGCCATCAGGACCCGGGACGATAGCAATCAGCCCCAGCATTTT. The encoded protein is CAIRTRDDSNQPQHF.

This clonotype was detected a few times. This chain joins TRBV6-5 and TRBJ2-1, with D tentatively TRBD1 or TRBD2 (5 bases each). The CDR3 consists of 16 residues. Germline V gives CDR1 MNHEY, CDR2 SVGAGI. V was pared by 2 bases and J by 6 bases, with 17 bases between. The CDR3 nucleotides are TGTGCCAGCAGTTACGGGACCCTTTCTCGTATCAATGAGCAGTTCTTC. This codes for CASSYGTLSRINEQFF.

CDR3 in amino acids: CSAIRDRGHEQYF. The CDR3, as DNA: TGCAGTGCCATCCGGGACAGGGGCCACGAGCAGTACTTC. The rearrangement joins TRBV20-1 to TRBJ2-7; 10 bases match TRBD1. This CDR3 is built from 13 residues. The junction had 7 bases not matched to a gene; V was cut back by 6 bases and J by 5 bases. Germline CDR1 and CDR2: DFQATT and SNEGSKA (reference sequence).

The chain combines TRBV7-2 with TRBJ2-3, with D uncertain. The V and J ends lost 5 bases and 2 bases respectively, with 14 bases between them. Per the germline V gene, CDR1 is SGHTA and CDR2 is FQGNSA. There are 15 residues in the CDR3. CDR3 nucleotide sequence: TGTGCCAGCAGCCGGCAGGTCACCGTCACAGATACGCAGTATTTT. Translation gives CASSRQVTVTDTQYF.

The chain employs TRBV7-3 and TRBJ2-3; 8 positions agree with TRBD2. J gave up 4 bases and V 4 bases, and 16 bases lay outside the gene matches. This CDR3 is 18 amino acids long. Looked up from germline, CDR1 is SGHTA and CDR2 is FQGTGA. This chain's CDR3 is CASSSIHGGEGRSDTQYF. The CDR3 DNA is TGTGCCAGCAGCTCCATCCACGGGGGGGAGGGCCGCTCAGATACGCAGTATTTT.

The rearrangement joins TRBV6-2 or TRBV6-3 to TRBJ1-1; tentatively, D is TRBD1 (5 bases). The germline V gene encodes CDR1 MNHEY and CDR2 SVGEGT. V gave up 6 bases and J gave up 2 bases, with 10 bases separating them. CDR3 size: 13 residues. CDR3 in DNA: TGTGCCAGCAGGACGGGACGCAACACTGAAGCTTTCTTT. Its translation is CASRTGRNTEAFF.

The chain recombines TRBV28 with TRBJ2-7; TRBD2 matches at 8 bases. The germline V gene encodes CDR1 MDHEN and CDR2 SYDVKM. The CDR3 loop spans 12 amino acids. With V trimmed by 7 bases and J by 9 bases, 8 bases remained unmatched. The CDR3 is CASMSGRALQYF. The CDR3 DNA sequence: TGTGCCAGCATGTCCGGGAGGGCCCTGCAGTACTTC.

V gene TRBV20-1 combines with J gene TRBJ2-3; TRBD2 matches 10 bases. The germline CDR1 and CDR2 sequences are DFQATT and SNEGSKA (reference sequence). V gave up 3 bases and J gave up 6 bases; unmatched junction bases: 12. This CDR3 spans 16 amino acids. The CDR3 reads CSARRAPGLAPDTQYF. CDR3 sequence (DNA): TGCAGTGCTAGGCGGGCCCCGGGACTAGCGCCGGATACGCAGTATTTT.

The genes are TRBV3-1 and TRBJ1-5, with D possibly TRBD1 on 6 matching bases. Germline V gene lookup returns CDR1 LGHDT and CDR2 YNNKEL (reference sequence). V lost 2 bases to trimming and J lost 6 bases, with 11 bases between them. The CDR3 is 14 amino acids. The DNA of the CDR3 is TGTGCCAGCAGCCAATCCGGGGGCATTCAGCCCCAGCATTTT. Amino acid sequence: CASSQSGGIQPQHF.

The chain is built from TRBV19 and TRBJ2-7, with D perhaps TRBD2 (6 bases). This CDR3 has 16 residues. Trimming removed 4 bases from V and 0 bases from J, with 16 bases in between. From germline, CDR1 is LNHDA and CDR2 SQIVND (reference sequence). The CDR3, as DNA: TGTGCCAGTAGTACCCAGGGACTCCAAAGCTCCTACGAGCAGTACTTC. It yields the protein CASSTQGLQSSYEQYF.

V is TRBV20-1 and J is TRBJ2-2; D may be TRBD2 (5 bases). Trimming stripped 3 bases from V and 7 bases from J, with 15 bases between. There are 14 residues in the CDR3. CDR1 DFQATT and CDR2 SNEGSKA come from the germline V gene (reference sequence). CDR3 protein: CSARVVAFSGELFF. CDR3 nucleotides: TGCAGTGCTAGGGTCGTAGCGTTTAGCGGGGAGCTGTTTTTT.

The genes are TRBV18 and TRBJ2-3; maybe TRBD1 (6 bases). The CDR3 is 16 amino acids. V shed 3 bases and J shed 3 bases, with 16 bases lying between them. CDR1 is KGHSH, CDR2 LQKENI, per germline. CDR3 protein: CASSPRGPRGTDTQYF. The CDR3 DNA reads TGTGCCAGCTCACCCAGGGGCCCAAGGGGGACAGATACGCAGTATTTT.